This T cell receptor beta chain stems from a study of CD8 T cells in ankylosing spondylitis. Findings of the study overall: Characteristic of ankylosing spondylitis blood, it appeared, was a TCR beta motif comprising 7 to 9 highly homologous variants. Reported data indicate significant enrichment of disease-linked clones within matched ankylosing spondylitis synovial fluid.

In making TCR beta libraries, quantitative 5'-RACE with molecular barcodes was used. TCRdb recomputed calls from the 5' RACE reads with MiXCR, one row per CDR3 protein. This sample has around 340,000 distinct CDR3 sequences, with approximately 22% found just once. The V and J ends lost 1 base and 5 bases respectively, with 11 bases between them. The CDR3 consists of 14 residues. A word on this clonotype: Its antigen is currently unknown.

Sample: blood, either unsorted or a sorted T cell fraction (not recorded which). This chain uses TRBV12-3 or TRBV12-4 with TRBJ2-5; a weak D match, TRBD1 (5 bases). The receptor was derived from a male donor with ankylosing spondylitis or in good health (not recorded which). CDR3 DNA: TGTGCCAGCAGTTTAGGGACAAATTGGGAGACCCAGTACTTC. Protein: CASSLGTNWETQYF.